The entry that follows covers one T cell receptor (beta chain) sequence. The data were taken from a study of blood T cell repertoires in COVID-19. Study overall: Acute and convalescent COVID-19 specimens originated in the United States, Italy and Spain. T cells, B-cell-depleted T cells, or PBMCs provided the cDNA or gDNA that served as material.

Per the original data handling: Researchers report that nucleated cell counts were estimated from reference gene primer amplification. Profiling relied on immunoSEQ multiplex PCR, and the TCRdb table lists in-frame clones only, not all of them. V, J and clone size are taken as reported in that table, and D and trimming were inferred from the DNA itself. Among about 190,000 clones listed, about four fifths were seen once. CDR3 size: 15 residues. Germline V lookup: CDR1 MNHEY, CDR2 SVGAGI. Trimming took 2 bases from V and 6 from J; bases not matched to a gene: 5. Sequencing was performed on peripheral blood. The rearrangement joins TRBV6-5 to TRBJ1-1; TRBD1 matches 11 bases. This TCR came from a man aged 60 to 75 with acute or convalescent COVID-19. In DNA form, the CDR3 reads TGTGCCAGCAGTTACGGGACAGGGGGGGGATCTGAAGCTTTCTTT. Translation gives CASSYGTGGGSEAFF.